This T cell receptor (beta chain) was found in a study of blood T cell repertoires in COVID-19. Study-level background: The United States, Italy and Spain were the sources of the acute and convalescent COVID-19 samples. From T cells, B-cell-depleted T cells, or PBMCs came the material, which was cDNA or gDNA.

This clone came up once. V lost 2 bases to trimming and J lost 6 bases; unmatched junction nucleotides: 4. The CDR3 has 14 amino acids. Germline CDR1 is MNHNY and CDR2 is SVGAGI (reference sequence). Per the study methods: How many nucleated cells were present was estimated from reference gene primer amplification. Profiling relied on immunoSEQ multiplex PCR, and the TCRdb table lists in-frame clones only, not all of them. That table furnishes V, J and clone size, whereas the DNA furnished D and trimming. The data show 200,000 to 250,000 clones, with roughly nine tenths seen just once and 6.2% held by the top ten.

Sequencing used peripheral blood. The V call is TRBV6-6, the J call TRBJ1-1; 9 nucleotides match TRBD1. This clonotype was obtained from a man in his fifties or sixties with acute or convalescent COVID-19. The CDR3 region is CASSYPGTGPEAFF. The CDR3 nucleotides read TGTGCCAGCAGTTACCCCGGGACAGGGCCTGAAGCTTTCTTT.